The 21 T cell receptor beta chains below all came from one sample that was sequenced in a study of blood T cell repertoires in COVID-19. Clones were read by immunoSEQ multiplex PCR, and TCRdb kept only the in-frame ones, dropping some. The profile shows 210,000 or so clones, 70% to 90% of them singletons. The specimen was peripheral blood. The receptors were sampled from a woman between 65 and 79 years old with active or convalescent COVID-19.

The chain carries TRBV6-5 and TRBJ2-7; D is possibly TRBD1 (5 bases). This CDR3 comprises 13 residues. The germline V gene has CDR1 MNHEY and CDR2 SVGAGI. Trimming took off 4 bases at V and 7 bases at J, with 14 bases between the two ends. The CDR3 loop is CASSSRGSIEQYF. DNA for the CDR3: TGTGCCAGCAGTTCAAGGGGCTCGATTGAGCAGTACTTC.

This chain joins TRBV29-1 and TRBJ2-5; D might be TRBD1 (5 bases). The CDR3 totals 16 residues. V was pared by 4 bases and J by 5 bases, with 23 bases between. The germline V gene encodes CDR1 SQVTM and CDR2 ANQGSEA. CDR3 residues: CSVVALGWGLGETQYF. The CDR3 DNA follows: TGCAGCGTTGTGGCCCTGGGGTGGGGCTTAGGGGAGACCCAGTACTTC.

The rearrangement joins TRBV13 to TRBJ2-7; possibly TRBD2 for D (7 bases). The germline V gene encodes CDR1 PRHDT and CDR2 FYEKMQ (reference sequence). V was clipped by 0 bases and J by 2 bases, with 14 bases between them. The CDR3 is 16 amino acids. This CDR3 is CASSLGRRGLPYEQYF. The CDR3 nucleotides are TGTGCCAGCAGCTTAGGCCGGCGGGGGCTTCCCTACGAGCAGTACTTC.

This clone turned up a few times. The chain uses TRBV5-8 and TRBJ2-2; D is possibly TRBD1 (6 bases). The CDR3 contains 13 residues. V was clipped by 2 bases and J by 10 bases, with 12 bases between them. Germline values: CDR1 SGHTS, CDR2 YDEGEE. CDR3 nucleotide sequence: TGTGCCAGCAGCTTCTCCAGGGGCGCGGAGCTGTTTTTT. It yields the protein CASSFSRGAELFF.

The J gene is TRBJ2-2, the V gene TRBV28, with D perhaps matching TRBD2 (5 bases). There are 14 residues in the CDR3. V shed 5 bases and J shed 7 bases, with 14 bases lying between them. Germline V gene sequence: CDR1 MDHEN, CDR2 SYDVKM. CDR3 coding DNA: TGTGCCAGCAGTGCAGGTGTCCGGGGCGGGGAGCTGTTTTTT. This sequence encodes CASSAGVRGGELFF.

This sequence joins TRBV6-5 and TRBJ1-4; TRBD1 aligns across 8 bases. The J segment lost 3 bases and the V segment lost 5 bases, leaving 5 bases of the junction unmatched. From germline, CDR1 is MNHEY and CDR2 SVGAGI. This CDR3 has 15 amino acids. CDR3 loop: CASSLIQGANEKLFF. The CDR3 DNA reads as TGTGCCAGCAGTCTTATACAGGGGGCTAATGAAAAACTGTTTTTT.

V usage is TRBV6-1 and J usage is TRBJ2-7; D possibly corresponds to TRBD1 (6 bases). Germline CDR1 and CDR2: MNHNS and SASEGT. Trimming stripped 3 bases from V and 4 bases from J, with 13 bases between. CDR3 length: 14 amino acids. CDR3 DNA: TGTGCCAGCAGTGATGAAACAGGGTGGTACGAGCAGTACTTC. It specifies CASSDETGWYEQYF.

A single count supports this clone. J is TRBJ1-6 and V is TRBV18; possibly TRBD1 for D (5 bases). Trimming stripped 3 bases from V and 7 bases from J, with 16 bases between. Germline CDR1 KGHSH, CDR2 LQKENI. This CDR3 contains 16 residues. CDR3 sequence reads: CASSPLGGIANSPLHF. The DNA of the CDR3 is TGTGCCAGCTCACCCCTCGGGGGGATAGCAAATTCACCCCTCCACTTT.

The rearrangement links TRBV27 to TRBJ1-6; D not certain. Trimming removed 6 bases from V and 0 bases from J, with 9 bases in between. Germline CDR1 MNHEY, CDR2 SMNVEV (reference sequence). This CDR3 region has 15 residues. The CDR3 region is CASRGRGSYNSPLHF. CDR3 in DNA: TGTGCCAGCAGGGGGAGAGGCTCCTATAATTCACCCCTCCACTTT.

The chain combines TRBV6-5 with TRBJ1-1; no clear D gene. CDR3 length: 14 amino acids. Trimming took off 4 bases at V and 4 bases at J, with 13 bases between the two ends. In germline, CDR1 is MNHEY, CDR2 SVGAGI. In DNA, the CDR3 is TGTGCCAGCAGTTCCCGTGTCCCGCGCACTGAAGCTTTCTTT. Amino acids: CASSSRVPRTEAFF.

The gene calls are TRBV6-7 and TRBJ2-3, with 8 bases aligning to TRBD1. TRBV6-7 is assigned to the ORF class and has an uncertain function. This CDR3 is 17 amino acids long. J gave up 2 bases and V 2 bases, and 9 bases lay outside the gene matches. CDR3 loop: CASSYPLRQGYTDTQYF. In nucleotides, the CDR3 is TGTGCCAGCAGTTACCCCCTACGACAGGGGTACACAGATACGCAGTATTTT.

The chain is built from TRBV29-1 and TRBJ2-3; TRBD2 aligns across 9 bases. With 0 bases clipped from V and 0 bases from J, the junction kept 4 bases outside the gene matches. This CDR3 has 16 amino acids. Germline CDR1 reads SQVTM; CDR2 reads ANQGSEA. CDR3 residues: CSVEEPLAGSTDTQYF. Written as DNA, the CDR3 is TGCAGCGTTGAAGAGCCCCTAGCGGGAAGCACAGATACGCAGTATTTT.

The chain joins TRBV7-3 to TRBJ2-3, with 8 bases lining up with TRBD2. The CDR3 covers 15 residues. With 4 bases clipped from V and 5 bases from J, the junction kept 8 bases outside the gene matches. CDR1 and CDR2 from the germline V gene are SGHTA and FQGTGA. The CDR3, as DNA: TGTGCCAGCAGCTCCTCGGGAGGGCCAAAAGATACGCAGTATTTT. It encodes CASSSSGGPKDTQYF.

The chain has TRBV29-1 and TRBJ2-2, with D possibly matching TRBD2 (6 bases). The CDR3 has 13 amino acids. V was pared by 0 bases and J by 6 bases, with 8 bases between. CDR1 and CDR2 (germline): SQVTM, ANQGSEA. The CDR3 loop reads CSVEEGGAGELFF. The CDR3 nucleotides are TGCAGCGTTGAAGAAGGAGGGGCCGGGGAGCTGTTTTTT.

The chain is built from TRBV6-5 and TRBJ2-3; TRBD2 agrees at 8 bases. In germline, CDR1 is MNHEY, CDR2 SVGAGI. J lost 4 bases, V lost 6 bases, and 9 bases had no gene match. This CDR3 contains 15 residues. This CDR3 is CASSPGTSIADTQYF. CDR3 coding DNA: TGTGCCAGCAGCCCCGGGACTAGTATCGCAGATACGCAGTATTTT.

This clone was seen a single time. This chain uses TRBV9 with TRBJ2-2; D is ambiguous. Germline CDR1 is SGDLS and CDR2 is YYNGEE. CDR3 length equals 11 residues. Trimming pared 3 bases from V and 5 bases from J, leaving 2 bases between. CDR3 region: CASSATGELFF. CDR3 bases: TGTGCCAGCAGCGCGACCGGGGAGCTGTTTTTT.

This clone was counted a single time. This rearrangement joins TRBV7-3 to TRBJ2-3; D is uncertain. The V end lost 4 bases, the J end lost 3 bases, and 11 bases lay between the germline ends. The germline gives CDR1 SGHTA, CDR2 FQGTGA. CDR3 length: 14 amino acids. CDR3 DNA: TGTGCCAGCAGCTCTAACAGTCTGACAGATACGCAGTATTTT. Protein product: CASSSNSLTDTQYF.

V gene TRBV2 combines with J gene TRBJ2-3; 9 bases match TRBD1. The CDR3 has 15 amino acids. The V and J ends lost 6 bases and 0 bases, in that order; junction bases with no gene match: 4. The germline CDR1 and CDR2 sequences are SNHLY and FYNNEI. The CDR3 protein is CASRLDRGSTDTQYF. The DNA for the CDR3 is TGTGCCAGCAGGCTGGACAGGGGAAGCACAGATACGCAGTATTTT.

This chain links TRBV6-2 or TRBV6-3 with TRBJ2-2; 8 bases map to TRBD2. CDR3 length: 15 residues. V was clipped by 5 bases and J by 9 bases; unmatched bases: 11. Per the germline V gene, CDR1 is MNHEY and CDR2 is SVGEGT. CDR3 bases: TGTGCCAGCAGTAACCTAGCGGGCGCCATCCGGGAGCTGTTTTTT. Amino acids: CASSNLAGAIRELFF.

The V call is TRBV3-1 (or the pseudogene TRBV3-2), the J call TRBJ2-1, with 8 bases fitting TRBD2. Per the germline V gene, CDR1 is LGHDT and CDR2 is YNNKEL (reference sequence). V shed 4 bases and J 5 bases; nucleotides not matched to a gene: 7. This CDR3 region has 15 residues. For the CDR3, the DNA is TGTGCCAGCAGCCCTCGTAGTAGCGGGAACAATGAGCAGTTCTTC. It encodes CASSPRSSGNNEQFF.

This rearrangement joins TRBV2 to TRBJ1-2; the match to TRBD1 covers 7 bases. V lost 8 bases and J lost 4; bases outside the gene matches: 10. The CDR3 totals 14 residues. Germline V lookup: CDR1 SNHLY, CDR2 FYNNEI. CDR3 DNA: TGTGCCAGCGGTGGGTACAGGGGAACCTATGGCTACACCTTC. This encodes CASGGYRGTYGYTF.